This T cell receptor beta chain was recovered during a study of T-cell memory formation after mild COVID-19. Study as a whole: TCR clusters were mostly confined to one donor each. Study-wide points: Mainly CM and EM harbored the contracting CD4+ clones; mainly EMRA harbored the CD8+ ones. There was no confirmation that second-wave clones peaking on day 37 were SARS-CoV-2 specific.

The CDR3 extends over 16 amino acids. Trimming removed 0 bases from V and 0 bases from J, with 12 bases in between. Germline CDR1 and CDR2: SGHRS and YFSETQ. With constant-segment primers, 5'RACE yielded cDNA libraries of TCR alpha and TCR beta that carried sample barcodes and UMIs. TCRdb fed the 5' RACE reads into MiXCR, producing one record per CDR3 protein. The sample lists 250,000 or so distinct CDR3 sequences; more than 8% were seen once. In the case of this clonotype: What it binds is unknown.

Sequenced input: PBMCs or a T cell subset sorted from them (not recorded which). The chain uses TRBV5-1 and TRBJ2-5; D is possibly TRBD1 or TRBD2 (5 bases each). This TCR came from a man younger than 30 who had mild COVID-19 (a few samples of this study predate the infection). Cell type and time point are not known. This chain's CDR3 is CASSLEGRTYQETQYF. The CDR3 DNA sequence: TGCGCCAGCAGCTTGGAGGGACGAACGTACCAAGAGACCCAGTACTTC.